This T cell receptor (beta chain) was sequenced for a study of response to subunit inactivated influenza vaccine. TCRdb fed the RT-PCR reads into MiXCR, producing one record per CDR3 protein. The sample lists about 650,000 distinct CDR3 sequences; 11% to 15% were seen once. Study-level findings and limits: The authors put forward the suggestion that each seasonal influenza vaccination may bring in only a limited number of new T cells.

There are many counts of this clonotype. Its antigen is as yet unknown. This CDR3 is built from 13 residues. Germline CDR1 is SGDLS and CDR2 is YYNGEE. Trimming left V 2 bases short and J 2 bases short, with 7 bases between. This specimen was PBMCs from blood, taken 14 to 15 days before vaccination. This TCR derives from a man over 45 who received an inactivated influenza vaccine. J is TRBJ1-2 and V is TRBV9; D perhaps matches TRBD1 (6 bases). The CDR3 DNA reads as TGTGCCAGCAGCGTCGACAGGAACTATGGCTACACCTTC. Amino acid sequence: CASSVDRNYGYTF.